This passage covers 3 T cell receptor beta chains from one sample sequenced in a study of T cells after yellow fever vaccination (dated by TCRdb to between 2018 and 2021). Library method: 5' RACE. The sequencing machine was an Illumina HiSeq 2500. TCRdb reprocessing: public reads trimmed at Q25 with fastp, clones called with MiXCR, in-frame beta chains kept. Each entry merges the rows of one CDR3 protein and shows their most common DNA and genes. The sample has 110,000 or so distinct CDR3 sequences on record, 7.2% of them singletons. The ten largest clonotypes hold over 2.5% of the sample. The treatment or condition label for this specimen denotes: live attenuated yellow fever vaccine strain. The source was CD4+ T cells sorted from PBMCs, collected more than 35 days after the first yellow fever vaccination. The receptors were sampled from a man between 18 and 29 years old who received the YFV17D yellow fever vaccine.

This clonotype came up many times. The J gene is TRBJ2-7, the V gene TRBV25-1, with a tentative D call TRBD2 (6 bases). Trimming cost V 8 bases and J 6 bases, with 17 bases left between them. Germline V gene lookup returns CDR1 MGHDK and CDR2 SYGVNS. There are 13 residues in the CDR3. The DNA for the CDR3 is TGTGCCAGCCTCCACCCCGGGGGTCGCGAGCAGTACTTC. Residues: CASLHPGGREQYF.

At least ten counts were recorded for this clonotype. The chain carries TRBV27 and TRBJ2-3; D is unresolved. Germline lookup yields CDR1 MNHEY and CDR2 SMNVEV (reference sequence). The V gene lost 2 bases and the J gene lost 0 bases, with 12 bases spanning the gap. CDR3 length: 16 amino acids. Here the CDR3 reads CASSLNLGRSTDTQYF. The CDR3 DNA is TGTGCCAGCAGTTTAAATTTGGGCAGAAGCACAGATACGCAGTATTTT.

Many counts were recorded for this clonotype. V is TRBV18 and J is TRBJ2-2, with D possibly TRBD1 on 5 matching bases. This CDR3 comprises 12 residues. Per the germline V gene, CDR1 is KGHSH and CDR2 is LQKENI. The V end lost 3 bases, the J end lost 9 bases, and 8 bases lay between the germline ends. CDR3 loop: CASSPTGRELFF. The DNA of the CDR3 is TGTGCCAGCTCACCTACAGGCCGGGAGCTGTTTTTT.